This TCR beta chain was retrieved from a study of T cell clonotyping in hematopoietic cell transplantation. Produced via immunoSEQ multiplex PCR; TCRdb's table is partial and in-frame only. The sample has about 29,000 clones, roughly 92% seen once. This CDR3 comprises 13 residues. The germline V gene has CDR1 SGDLS and CDR2 YYNGEE. V shed 0 bases and J shed 4 bases, with 7 bases lying between them. The TCR comes from a female patient aged 50-60 years who had an allogeneic stem cell transplant from a related donor, so the T cells may come from the graft donor. Some clones in this sample may be carry-over from other donors' samples. This specimen consisted of PBMCs, obtained 100 days after allogeneic stem cell transplant. The chain combines TRBV9 with TRBJ1-1; D is ambiguous. CDR3 coding DNA: TGTGCCAGCAGCGTAGCGGAAGGCACTGAAGCTTTCTTT. Protein product: CASSVAEGTEAFF.